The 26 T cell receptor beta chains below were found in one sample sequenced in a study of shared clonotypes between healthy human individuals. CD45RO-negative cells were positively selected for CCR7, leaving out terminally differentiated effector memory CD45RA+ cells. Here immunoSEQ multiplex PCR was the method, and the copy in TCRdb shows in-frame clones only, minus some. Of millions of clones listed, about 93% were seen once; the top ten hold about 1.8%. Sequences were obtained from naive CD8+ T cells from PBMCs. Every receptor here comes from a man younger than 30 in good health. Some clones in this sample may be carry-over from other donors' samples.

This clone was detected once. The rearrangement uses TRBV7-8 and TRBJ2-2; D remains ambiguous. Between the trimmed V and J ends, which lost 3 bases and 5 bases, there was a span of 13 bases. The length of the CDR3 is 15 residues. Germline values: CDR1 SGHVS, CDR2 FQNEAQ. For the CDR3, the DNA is TGTGCCAGCAGCTTCGTTATGGCAAAGACCGGGGAGCTGTTTTTT. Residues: CASSFVMAKTGELFF.

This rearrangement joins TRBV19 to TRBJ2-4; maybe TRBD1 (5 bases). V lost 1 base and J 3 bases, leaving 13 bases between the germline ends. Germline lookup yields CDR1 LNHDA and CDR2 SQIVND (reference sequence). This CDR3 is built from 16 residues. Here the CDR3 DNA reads TGTGCCAGTAGTATAGCCGGAGACGGACACAAAAACATTCAGTACTTC. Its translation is CASSIAGDGHKNIQYF.

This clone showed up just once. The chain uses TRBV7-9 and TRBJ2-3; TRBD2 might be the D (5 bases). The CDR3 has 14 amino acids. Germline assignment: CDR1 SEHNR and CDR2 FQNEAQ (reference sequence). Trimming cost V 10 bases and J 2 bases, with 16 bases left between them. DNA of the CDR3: TGTGCCACCAAAGCCCCCGGGAACACAGATACGCAGTATTTT. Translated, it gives CATKAPGNTDTQYF.

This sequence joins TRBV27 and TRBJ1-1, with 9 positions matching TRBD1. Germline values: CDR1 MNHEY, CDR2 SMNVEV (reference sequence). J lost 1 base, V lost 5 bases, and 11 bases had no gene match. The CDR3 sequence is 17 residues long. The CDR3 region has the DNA TGTGCCAGCAGTGGGGCGGAGTGGACAGGGGAGAACACTGAAGCTTTCTTT. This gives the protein CASSGAEWTGENTEAFF.

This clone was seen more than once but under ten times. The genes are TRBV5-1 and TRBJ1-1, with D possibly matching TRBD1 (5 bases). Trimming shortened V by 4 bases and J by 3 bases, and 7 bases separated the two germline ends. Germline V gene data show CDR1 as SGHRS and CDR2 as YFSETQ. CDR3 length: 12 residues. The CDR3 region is CASSPGDTEAFF. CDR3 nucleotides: TGCGCCAGCAGCCCGGGGGACACTGAAGCTTTCTTT.

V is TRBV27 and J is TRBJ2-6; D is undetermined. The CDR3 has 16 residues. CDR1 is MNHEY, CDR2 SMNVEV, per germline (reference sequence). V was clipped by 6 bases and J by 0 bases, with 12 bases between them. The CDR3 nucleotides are TGTGCCAGCAGCCTTCTTATGGGCTCTGGGGCCAACGTCCTGACTTTC. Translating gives CASSLLMGSGANVLTF.

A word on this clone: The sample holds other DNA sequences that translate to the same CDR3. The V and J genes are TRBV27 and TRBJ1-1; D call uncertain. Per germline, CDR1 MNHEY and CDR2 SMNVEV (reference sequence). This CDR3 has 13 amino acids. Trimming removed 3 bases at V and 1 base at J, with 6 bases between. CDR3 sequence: CASSLTWNTEAFF. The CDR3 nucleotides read TGTGCCAGCAGTTTGACCTGGAACACTGAAGCTTTCTTT.

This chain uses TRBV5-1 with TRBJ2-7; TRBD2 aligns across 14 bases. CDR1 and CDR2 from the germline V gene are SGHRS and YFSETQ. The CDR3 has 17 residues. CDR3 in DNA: TGCGCAAGTAAATCCGGGACTAGCGGGAGAATGGCCTACGAGCAGTACTTC. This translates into CASKSGTSGRMAYEQYF.

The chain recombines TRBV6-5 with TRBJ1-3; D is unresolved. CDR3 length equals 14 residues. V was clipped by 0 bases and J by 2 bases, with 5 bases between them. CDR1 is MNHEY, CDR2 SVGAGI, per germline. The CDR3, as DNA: TGTGCCAGCAGTTACTCAGCGGCTGGAAACACCATATATTTT. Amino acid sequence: CASSYSAAGNTIYF.

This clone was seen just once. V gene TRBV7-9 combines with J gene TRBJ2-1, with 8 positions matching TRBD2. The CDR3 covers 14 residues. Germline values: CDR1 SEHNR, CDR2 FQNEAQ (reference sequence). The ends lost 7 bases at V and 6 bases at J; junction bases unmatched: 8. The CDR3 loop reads CASTHSGSSNEQFF. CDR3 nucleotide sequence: TGTGCCAGCACCCACAGCGGGAGCTCCAATGAGCAGTTCTTC.

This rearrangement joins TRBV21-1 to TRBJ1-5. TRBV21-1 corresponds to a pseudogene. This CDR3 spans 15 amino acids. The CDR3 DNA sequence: TGTGCCAGCAGGGAGCAGGTGGCTAGCAATCAGCCCCAGCATTTT. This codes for CASREQVASNQPQHF.

In DNA, the CDR3 is TGTGCCAGTAGTATCGGACAGCAGCCCCAGCATTTT. This gives the protein CASSIGQQPQHF. This chain connects TRBV19 to TRBJ1-5; weak D call: TRBD1 (6 bases). Germline CDR1 reads LNHDA; CDR2 reads SQIVND (reference sequence). Trimming stripped 3 bases from V and 7 bases from J, with 7 bases between. This CDR3 comprises 12 residues.

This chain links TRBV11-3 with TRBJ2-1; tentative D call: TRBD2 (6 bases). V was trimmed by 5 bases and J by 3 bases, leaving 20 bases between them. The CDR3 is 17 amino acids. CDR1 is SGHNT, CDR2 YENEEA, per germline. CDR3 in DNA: TGTGCCAGCAGCACAAAAAAGGGCCCCGGGAGCTACAATGAGCAGTTCTTC. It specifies CASSTKKGPGSYNEQFF. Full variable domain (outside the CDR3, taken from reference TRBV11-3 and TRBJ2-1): EAGVVQSPRYKIIEKKQPVAFWCNPISGHNTLYWYLQNLGQGPELLIRYENEEAVDDSQLPKDRFSAERLKGVDSTLKIQPAELGDSAVYLCASSTKKGPGSYNEQFFGPGTRLTVL.

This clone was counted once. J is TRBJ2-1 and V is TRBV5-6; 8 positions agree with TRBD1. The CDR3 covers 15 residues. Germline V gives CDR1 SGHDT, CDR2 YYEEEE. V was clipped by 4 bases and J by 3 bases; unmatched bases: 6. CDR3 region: CASSLGTGFYNEQFF. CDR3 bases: TGTGCCAGCAGCCTAGGGACAGGCTTCTACAATGAGCAGTTCTTC.

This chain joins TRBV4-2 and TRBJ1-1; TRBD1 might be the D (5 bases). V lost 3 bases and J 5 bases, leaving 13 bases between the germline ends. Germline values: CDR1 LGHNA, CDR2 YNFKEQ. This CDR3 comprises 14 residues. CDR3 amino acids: CASSQVRVGTEAFF. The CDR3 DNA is TGTGCCAGCAGCCAGGTCAGGGTGGGGACTGAAGCTTTCTTT.

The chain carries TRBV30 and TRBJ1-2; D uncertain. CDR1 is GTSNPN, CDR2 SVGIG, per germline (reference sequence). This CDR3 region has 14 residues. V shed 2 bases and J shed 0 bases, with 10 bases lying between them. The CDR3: CAWSRADSNYGYTF. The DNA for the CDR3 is TGTGCCTGGAGTAGAGCAGATTCTAACTATGGCTACACCTTC.

The DNA for the CDR3 is TGCGCCAGCAGCCAACCGGGACTAGCGGCCTACGAGCAGTACTTC. Translating gives CASSQPGLAAYEQYF. V usage is TRBV4-1 and J usage is TRBJ2-5; 11 positions agree with TRBD2. The end of the DNA aligns better with TRBJ2-7, so the J call may be wrong. Germline loops: CDR1 MGHRA, CDR2 YSYEKL. CDR3 length equals 15 residues.

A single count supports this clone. CDR3 protein: CASSPLAPLTQYF. CDR3 DNA: TGTGCCAGCAGTCCTCTAGCGCCCCTGACCCAGTACTTC. The V and J genes are TRBV7-2 and TRBJ2-5; a weak D match, TRBD2 (6 bases). The CDR3 has 13 residues. V lost 6 bases, J lost 7 bases, and 15 bases lay in between. Germline V CDR1 and CDR2: SGHTA, FQGNSA.

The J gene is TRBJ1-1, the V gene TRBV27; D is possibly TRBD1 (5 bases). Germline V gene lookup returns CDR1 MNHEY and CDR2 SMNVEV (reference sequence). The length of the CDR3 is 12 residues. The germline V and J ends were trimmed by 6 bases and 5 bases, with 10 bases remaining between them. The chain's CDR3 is CASRSGGTEAFF. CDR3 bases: TGTGCCAGCAGATCGGGGGGGACTGAAGCTTTCTTT.

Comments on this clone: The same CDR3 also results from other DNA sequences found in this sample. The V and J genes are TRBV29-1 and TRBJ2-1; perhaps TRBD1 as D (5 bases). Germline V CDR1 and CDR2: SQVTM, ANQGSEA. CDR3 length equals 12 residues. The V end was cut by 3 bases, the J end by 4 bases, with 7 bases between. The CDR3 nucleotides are TGCAGCGTTGATTACAGGTACAATGAGCAGTTCTTC. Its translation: CSVDYRYNEQFF.

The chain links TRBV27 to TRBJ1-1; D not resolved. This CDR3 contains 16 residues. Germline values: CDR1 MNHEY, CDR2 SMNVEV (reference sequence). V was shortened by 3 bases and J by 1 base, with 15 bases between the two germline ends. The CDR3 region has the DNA TGTGCCAGCAGTTTTAGTTTGGGCACGGCGAACACTGAAGCTTTCTTT. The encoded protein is CASSFSLGTANTEAFF.

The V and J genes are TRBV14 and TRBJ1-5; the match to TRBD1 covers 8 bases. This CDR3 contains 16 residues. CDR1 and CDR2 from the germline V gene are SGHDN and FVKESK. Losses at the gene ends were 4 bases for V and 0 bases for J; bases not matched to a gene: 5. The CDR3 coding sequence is TGTGCCAGCAGCCCCGGGACAGGCAATAGCAATCAGCCCCAGCATTTT. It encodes CASSPGTGNSNQPQHF.

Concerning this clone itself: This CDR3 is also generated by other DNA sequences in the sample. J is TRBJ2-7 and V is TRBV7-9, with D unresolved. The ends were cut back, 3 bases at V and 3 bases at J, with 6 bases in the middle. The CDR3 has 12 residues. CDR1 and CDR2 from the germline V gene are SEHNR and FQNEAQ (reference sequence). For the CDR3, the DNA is TGTGCCAGCAGCTTTAGTGGCTACGAGCAGTACTTC. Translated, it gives CASSFSGYEQYF.

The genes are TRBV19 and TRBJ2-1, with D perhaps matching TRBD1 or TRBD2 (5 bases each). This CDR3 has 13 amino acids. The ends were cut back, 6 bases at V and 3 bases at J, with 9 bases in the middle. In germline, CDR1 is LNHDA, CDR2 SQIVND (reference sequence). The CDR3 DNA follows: TGTGCCAGTAGCGGGACGAACTACAATGAGCAGTTCTTC. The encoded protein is CASSGTNYNEQFF.

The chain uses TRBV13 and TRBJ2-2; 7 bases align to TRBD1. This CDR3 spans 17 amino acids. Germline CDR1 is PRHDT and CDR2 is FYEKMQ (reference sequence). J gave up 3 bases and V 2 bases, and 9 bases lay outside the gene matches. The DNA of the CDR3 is TGTGCCAGCAGCTTAATTTTTGCAGGGGGACACACCGGGGAGCTGTTTTTT. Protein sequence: CASSLIFAGGHTGELFF.

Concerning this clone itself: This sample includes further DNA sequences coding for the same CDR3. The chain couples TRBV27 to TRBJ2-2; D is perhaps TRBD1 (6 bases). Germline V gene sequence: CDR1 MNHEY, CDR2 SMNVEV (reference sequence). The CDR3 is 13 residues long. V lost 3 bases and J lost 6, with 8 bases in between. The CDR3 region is CASSLAGAGELFF. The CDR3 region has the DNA TGTGCCAGCAGTTTGGCAGGGGCCGGGGAGCTGTTTTTT.